One and the same sample provided the 18 T cell receptor beta chains below, sequenced in a study of shared clonotypes between healthy human individuals. Terminally differentiated effector memory CD45RA+ cells were excluded by CCR7 positive selection of CD45RO-negative cells. TCRdb keeps only in-frame clones here, not all; method: immunoSEQ multiplex PCR. Of 650,000 to 800,000 clones in the sample, about 92% were seen once. Material for sequencing was naive CD8+ T cells sorted from blood. These receptors were obtained from a man aged 30-40 years in good health.

The V call is TRBV6-5, the J call TRBJ1-1; perhaps TRBD1 as D (5 bases). V lost 0 bases and J lost 7, with 9 bases in between. The CDR3 is 13 amino acids. Germline CDR1 and CDR2: MNHEY and SVGAGI. As DNA, the CDR3 is TGTGCCAGCAGTTACTCAGGGGCCGTTGAAGCTTTCTTT. The encoded protein is CASSYSGAVEAFF.

CDR3 coding DNA: TGTGCCAGCAGTGAAGTAAGGGGCAACAATCAGCCCCAGCATTTT. Protein sequence: CASSEVRGNNQPQHF. V usage is TRBV6-1 and J usage is TRBJ1-5; the D gene is possibly TRBD1 (5 bases). V was trimmed by 1 base and J by 3 bases, leaving 10 bases between them. The CDR3 is 15 residues long. Germline-derived CDR1 and CDR2 are MNHNS and SASEGT.

This clone was detected only a few times. This chain uses TRBV10-3 with TRBJ1-4; TRBD1 matches at 7 bases. The germline V gene encodes CDR1 ENHRY and CDR2 SYGVKD. The CDR3 loop spans 12 amino acids. J was trimmed by 10 bases and V by 10 bases; bases with no gene match: 9. The CDR3 here is CATRQGGGKLFF. CDR3 nucleotides: TGTGCCACAAGACAGGGTGGGGGAAAACTGTTTTTT.

This chain connects TRBV2 to TRBJ2-7, with 9 positions matching TRBD1. CDR1 and CDR2 from the germline V gene are SNHLY and FYNNEI. J gave up 4 bases and V 10 bases, and 5 bases lay outside the gene matches. The CDR3 runs to 12 residues. The CDR3 DNA sequence: TGTGCCACCCGGGACAGGGTTTACGAGCAGTACTTC. Translation gives CATRDRVYEQYF.

The rearrangement uses TRBV4-1 and TRBJ2-7, with 7 bases fitting TRBD1. The V and J ends lost 1 base and 3 bases, in that order; junction bases with no gene match: 6. Germline V CDR1 and CDR2: MGHRA, YSYEKL. The CDR3 sequence is 15 residues long. The CDR3 DNA reads TGCGCCAGCAGCCAAGCGCACAGGGGTAACTACGAGCAGTACTTC. Protein sequence: CASSQAHRGNYEQYF.

V gene TRBV2 combines with J gene TRBJ2-5, with 7 positions matching TRBD1. J was trimmed by 0 bases and V by 6 bases; bases with no gene match: 1. The CDR3 length is 13 residues. The germline CDR1 and CDR2 sequences are SNHLY and FYNNEI. This CDR3 reads CASRGTDQETQYF. The CDR3 nucleotides are TGTGCCAGCAGGGGGACAGACCAAGAGACCCAGTACTTC.

Of note for this clone: An end of the junction does not agree with germline; a read error may underlie this. The V gene is TRBV7-6, the J gene TRBJ2-7; TRBD2 might be the D (5 bases). The CDR3 extends over 14 amino acids. Germline V gene data show CDR1 as SGHVS and CDR2 as FNYEAQ. CDR3 sequence: CASSLAPDAYEQYF. The DNA of the CDR3 is TGTGCCAGCAGCCTAGCCCCAGACGCCTACGAGCAGTACTTC.

The CDR3 region has the DNA TGTGCCAGCAGCGATGGAATCTCCTACAATGAGCAGTTCTTC. Residues: CASSDGISYNEQFF. The chain couples TRBV9 to TRBJ2-1; unclear D gene. Between the trimmed V and J ends, which lost 3 bases and 0 bases, there was a span of 7 bases. The CDR3 consists of 14 residues. CDR1 is SGDLS and CDR2 is YYNGEE in the germline V gene.

The gene calls are TRBV7-2 and TRBJ2-5; D perhaps matches TRBD2 (6 bases). Trimming shortened V by 5 bases and J by 3 bases, and 16 bases separated the two germline ends. The CDR3 has 15 residues. The germline CDR1 and CDR2 sequences are SGHTA and FQGNSA. In DNA, the CDR3 is TGTGCCAGCAGCCCGGGACTCCAGAGAAAAGAGACCCAGTACTTC. Its protein is CASSPGLQRKETQYF.

As regards this clone: Other DNA sequences from this sample encode an identical CDR3 as well. The chain links TRBV28 to TRBJ2-7, with no clear D. CDR3 length: 12 amino acids. V was clipped by 2 bases and J by 4 bases, with 6 bases between them. The germline V gene encodes CDR1 MDHEN and CDR2 SYDVKM. The CDR3, as DNA: TGTGCCAGCAGTTTAATAGATTACGAGCAGTACTTC. Its translation is CASSLIDYEQYF.

Notes on this clone: Compared with germline, one end of the junction differs, possibly owing to a read error. Other DNA sequences within the sample encode an identical CDR3. The rearrangement uses TRBV7-7 and TRBJ2-3; weak D call: TRBD2 (5 bases). There are 14 residues in the CDR3. Germline V gives CDR1 SSHAT, CDR2 FNYEAQ (reference sequence). The CDR3 spells CASSLGSGTDTQYF. The CDR3 DNA follows: TGTGCTAGCAGCCTAGGAAGCGGTACAGATACGCAGTATTTT.

The genes are TRBV2 and TRBJ2-7; TRBD1 agrees at 7 bases. With V trimmed by 7 bases and J by 2 bases, 8 bases remained unmatched. CDR1 is SNHLY and CDR2 is FYNNEI in the germline V gene. CDR3 length: 14 residues. CDR3 residues: CASNGRTGTYEQYF. The CDR3 DNA follows: TGTGCCAGCAATGGCAGGACAGGCACCTACGAGCAGTACTTC.

In this sample, this clone turned up once. This sequence joins TRBV9 and TRBJ2-7; 7 bases match TRBD2. The J segment lost 5 bases and the V segment lost 4 bases, leaving 9 bases of the junction unmatched. The CDR3 is made up of 14 amino acids. Germline V CDR1 and CDR2: SGDLS, YYNGEE. CDR3 region: CASSSYRGTNEQYF. The CDR3 bases are TGTGCCAGCAGCTCATACCGCGGGACTAACGAGCAGTACTTC.

The V gene is TRBV7-8, the J gene TRBJ1-4, with D possibly matching TRBD1 (6 bases). The length of the CDR3 is 16 residues. Germline CDR1 and CDR2: SGHVS and FQNEAQ. V lost 5 bases, J lost 0 bases, and 13 bases lay in between. The CDR3 DNA reads TGTGCCAGCAGCCCACGGGGGGGCGCAACTAATGAAAAACTGTTTTTT. Protein: CASSPRGGATNEKLFF.

The genes are TRBV2 and TRBJ1-2, with TRBD1 matching over 7 bases. V was pared by 3 bases and J by 5 bases, with 3 bases of the junction left unmatched. The CDR3 sequence is 13 residues long. CDR1 and CDR2 (germline): SNHLY, FYNNEI. The CDR3 is CASSEIQGYGYTF. The CDR3 DNA is TGTGCCAGCAGTGAGATACAGGGGTATGGCTACACCTTC.

V gene TRBV18 combines with J gene TRBJ2-3; D could derive from TRBD1 or TRBD2 (5 bases each). Trimming cost V 4 bases and J 2 bases, with 19 bases left between them. This CDR3 region has 17 residues. Looked up from germline, CDR1 is KGHSH and CDR2 is LQKENI. CDR3 sequence: CASSRRLPRGSTDTQYF. The CDR3 DNA is TGTGCCAGCTCACGTCGGCTCCCGAGGGGTTCCACAGATACGCAGTATTTT.

The V gene is TRBV10-3, the J gene TRBJ2-7; 11 bases fit TRBD2. Germline V lookup: CDR1 ENHRY, CDR2 SYGVKD. The CDR3 sequence is 16 residues long. The trim removed 4 bases at V and 3 bases at J, leaving 8 bases unmatched. CDR3 sequence (DNA): TGTGCCATCAGTGTAGGTCTAGCGGGAGGAGGCTACGAGCAGTACTTC. Translation gives CAISVGLAGGGYEQYF.

CDR3 DNA: TGTGCCAGCAGTGACAGGGGTGCCATCCACAATGAGCAGTTCTTC. Its translation: CASSDRGAIHNEQFF. The chain combines TRBV9 with TRBJ2-1; 8 bases line up with TRBD1. Germline V gives CDR1 SGDLS, CDR2 YYNGEE. V shed 5 bases, J shed 5 bases, and the junction held 9 bases outside the gene matches. The CDR3 has 15 residues.